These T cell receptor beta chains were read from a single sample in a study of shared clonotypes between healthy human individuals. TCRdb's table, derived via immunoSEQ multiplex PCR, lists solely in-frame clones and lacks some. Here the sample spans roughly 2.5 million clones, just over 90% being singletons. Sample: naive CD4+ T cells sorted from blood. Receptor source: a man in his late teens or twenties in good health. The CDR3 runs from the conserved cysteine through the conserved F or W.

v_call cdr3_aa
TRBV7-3 CASSLSGAQGTSTDTQYF
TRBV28 CASSLLSNQPQHF
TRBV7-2 CASSSPSSYNEQFF
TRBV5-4 CASSLGLADEQFF
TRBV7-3 CASSLFWGINEKLFF
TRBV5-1 CASSLAGVTYNEQFF
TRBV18 CASSPQTGGTEAFF
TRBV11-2 CASTPSTGTSVEQFF
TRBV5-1 CASSLTWLISAGYTF
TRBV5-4 CASSQGGAGANVLTF
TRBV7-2 CASSFTGMYNEQFF
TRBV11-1 CASSLAGTDSSYEQYF
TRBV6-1 CASTRDSNQPQHF
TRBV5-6 CASSFTGTGGNQPQHF
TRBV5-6 CASSLILRSYEQYF
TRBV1 CTSSRPGLAGENTGELFF
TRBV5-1 CASSPWTGPGYEQYF
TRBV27 CASSLFRFSGLQETQYF
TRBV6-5 CASSHGQVNEQFF
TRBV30 CAWSVGSIGREQYF
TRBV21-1 CASIYYRAQETQYF
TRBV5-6 CASSSDRGNYGYTF
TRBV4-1 CASSQAGALSTDTQYF
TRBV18 CASSTVAASYNEQFF
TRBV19 CASSKTGEGETQYF
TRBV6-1 CASSEGTIAYEQYF
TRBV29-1 CSVEDLEQLGNEQYF
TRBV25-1 CASSDPEGQGHQPQHF
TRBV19 CASSIGGQGAQFF
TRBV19 CASQQANQPQHF
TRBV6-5 CASSYSTNYEQYF
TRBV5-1 CASSTNPGQAVYGYTF
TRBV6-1 CASSVIPADTQYF
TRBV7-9 CASNPRVGPRDTQYF
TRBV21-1 CASSKTVLERGQWYEQYF
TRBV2 CASSGARRWADTQYF
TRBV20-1 CSAGEDYEQYF
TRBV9 CASSQTIQGWETQYF
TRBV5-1 CASSLDGQALGYTF
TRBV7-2 CASSLHRAYPGSPLHF
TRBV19 CATRDHSGDTQYF
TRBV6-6 CSIAGGNEQFF
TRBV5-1 CASSLSQGTSGNTIYF
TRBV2 CASKGTGLGNTQYF
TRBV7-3 CASSSYGRKDSPLHF
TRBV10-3 CAISETGRPYEQYF
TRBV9 CASSSGPPGAEAFF
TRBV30 CAWSVGGLQPQHF
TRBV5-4 CASSLTGEKSPLHF
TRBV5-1 CASSPGLAWYNEQFF
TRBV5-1 CASRGTGMNSPLHF
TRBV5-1 CASSLDGGGYEQYF
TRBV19 CASSILFGPELYYGYTF
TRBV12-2 CASRPGTGTYTDTQYF
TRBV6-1 CASSEYGSSYEQYF